The clone carrying this TCR beta chain was seen more than once but under ten times. These data are taken from a study of T cells in Graves' hyperthyroidism and ophthalmopathy. The TCR beta CDR3 regions underwent amplification using RNA transcripts as the source. TCR CDR3 regions were first amplified by RT-PCR with HTBI primers. TCRdb redid the calling of the multiplex PCR reads with MiXCR, one entry per CDR3 protein. The table records some 620,000 distinct CDR3 sequences, around 15% of them present only once. When ophthalmopathy did not progress within 18 months, Graves' hyperthyroidism was considered stable. This CDR3 has 8 amino acids. V was cut by 7 bases and J by 14 bases, with 6 bases left in between. CDR1 and CDR2 (germline): MNHNS, SASEGT.

The receptor was isolated from a woman under 40 with Graves' hyperthyroidism. Sequenced input: blood. The chain recombines TRBV6-1 with TRBJ2-1; D unresolved. This CDR3 reads CASMWEFF. The CDR3 bases are TGTGCCAGCATGTGGGAGTTCTTC.